A single sample is the source of the 24 T cell receptor beta chains below, sequenced in a study of T cell responses to AZD1222 COVID-19 vaccine. Data came from immunoSEQ multiplex PCR; TCRdb stores just in-frame clones and leaves some out. Of 80,000 or so clones listed, roughly nine tenths are singletons. The sequenced sample was peripheral blood, obtained 28 days after the second AZD1222 dose. These receptors were collected from an adult who received the AZD1222 COVID-19 vaccine.

The chain uses TRBV5-1 and TRBJ2-2; the D is unclear. This CDR3 contains 11 residues. Germline V gene sequence: CDR1 SGHRS, CDR2 YFSETQ. V was clipped by 5 bases and J by 5 bases, with 4 bases between them. CDR3 sequence reads: CASRLTGELFF. The CDR3 DNA sequence: TGCGCCAGCAGACTTACCGGGGAGCTGTTTTTT.

The V gene is TRBV20-1, the J gene TRBJ1-1; D is perhaps TRBD1 (5 bases). The CDR3 extends over 12 amino acids. Germline values: CDR1 DFQATT, CDR2 SNEGSKA (reference sequence). The V gene lost 3 bases and the J gene lost 5 bases, with 10 bases spanning the gap. In DNA form, the CDR3 reads TGCAGTGCTAGTTTCGGGGGAACTGAAGCTTTCTTT. It encodes CSASFGGTEAFF.

V is TRBV28 and J is TRBJ2-6; TRBD2 agrees at 10 bases. CDR1 and CDR2 (germline): MDHEN, SYDVKM. V lost 4 bases to trimming and J lost 4 bases; unmatched junction nucleotides: 10. CDR3 length: 18 amino acids. Here the CDR3 reads CASSSPSLAGTGANVLTF. The CDR3 DNA reads as TGTGCCAGCAGTTCCCCCTCACTAGCGGGGACCGGGGCCAACGTCCTGACTTTC.

This chain links TRBV14 with TRBJ1-6; D unresolved. Germline CDR1 SGHDN, CDR2 FVKESK. Trimming took off 1 base at V and 4 bases at J, with 5 bases between the two ends. This CDR3 comprises 14 residues. This chain's CDR3 is CASSQAIYNSPLHF. CDR3 coding DNA: TGTGCCAGCAGCCAAGCGATTTATAATTCACCCCTCCACTTT.

The V gene is TRBV7-9, the J gene TRBJ1-5; no clear D gene. Germline assignment: CDR1 SEHNR and CDR2 FQNEAQ (reference sequence). Trimming took 1 base from V and 9 from J, leaving 10 bases between them. The CDR3 has 13 amino acids. The DNA for the CDR3 is TGTGCCAGCAGCTTAGAGGCGCGCACGCCCCAGCATTTT. Encoded protein: CASSLEARTPQHF.

J is TRBJ2-1 and V is TRBV12-3 or TRBV12-4; no clear D gene. CDR3 size: 12 residues. The V end was cut by 3 bases, the J end by 6 bases, with 6 bases between. The CDR3 loop is CASSLILNEQFF. As DNA, the CDR3 is TGTGCCAGCAGTTTGATCCTCAATGAGCAGTTCTTC.

V is TRBV12-5 and J is TRBJ1-2, with a weak D call TRBD1 (5 bases). Germline V CDR1 and CDR2: LGHNT, FRNRAP. CDR3 length: 12 amino acids. Trimming left V 4 bases short and J 7 bases short, with 10 bases between. DNA of the CDR3: TGTGCTAGTGGTTCGGGGGAACGTGGCTACACCTTC. Translated, it gives CASGSGERGYTF.

The chain is built from TRBV7-2 and TRBJ2-1; D unresolved. CDR1 and CDR2 from the germline V gene are SGHTA and FQGNSA. Trimming removed 4 bases at V and 6 bases at J, with 7 bases between. CDR3 length: 12 amino acids. DNA for the CDR3: TGTGCCAGCAGCTACCGATCCAATGAGCAGTTCTTC. Translation: CASSYRSNEQFF.

This chain uses TRBV28 with TRBJ2-5; D is undetermined. V shed 7 bases and J shed 5 bases, with 5 bases lying between them. This CDR3 is 10 amino acids long. Germline V gene data show CDR1 as MDHEN and CDR2 as SYDVKM. CDR3 sequence reads: CASKGETQYF. CDR3 sequence (DNA): TGTGCCAGCAAAGGGGAGACCCAGTACTTC.

This chain links TRBV7-8 with TRBJ1-4, with D maybe TRBD1 (6 bases). Germline values: CDR1 SGHVS, CDR2 FQNEAQ. CDR3 length equals 14 residues. Trimming stripped 2 bases from V and 10 bases from J, with 14 bases between. This CDR3 reads CASSLQGSLGKLFF. CDR3 sequence (DNA): TGTGCCAGCAGCTTACAGGGGAGTTTAGGAAAACTGTTTTTT.

In its sample, this clone was seen once. This sequence joins TRBV28 and TRBJ1-1; D is unresolved. The V end lost 3 bases, the J end lost 1 base, and 9 bases lay between the germline ends. The CDR3 is 14 amino acids. Germline V gives CDR1 MDHEN, CDR2 SYDVKM. CDR3 in DNA: TGTGCCAGCAGTTTCGGAGGGCGGAACACTGAAGCTTTCTTT. Translating it yields CASSFGGRNTEAFF.

V gene TRBV4-3 combines with J gene TRBJ2-2, with TRBD1 matching over 11 bases. The germline V gene has CDR1 LGHNA and CDR2 YSLEER. Losses at the gene ends were 3 bases for V and 6 bases for J; bases not matched to a gene: 3. The CDR3 is made up of 15 amino acids. The chain's CDR3 is CASSQDRGLAGELFF. The CDR3 DNA reads as TGCGCCAGCAGCCAGGACAGGGGGCTGGCCGGGGAGCTGTTTTTT.

The chain recombines TRBV6-1 with TRBJ2-5, with 7 bases matching TRBD1. The CDR3 consists of 16 residues. Germline assignment: CDR1 MNHNS and CDR2 SASEGT. V shed 4 bases, J shed 2 bases, and the junction held 10 bases outside the gene matches. The CDR3 spells CASSARTGVIQETQYF. CDR3 nucleotides: TGTGCCAGCAGTGCAAGGACAGGCGTTATACAAGAGACCCAGTACTTC.

DNA of the CDR3: TGTGCCAGTAGTAAGGGGGGACAGTACTATGGCTACACCTTC. Protein sequence: CASSKGGQYYGYTF. The chain employs TRBV19 and TRBJ1-2; TRBD1 matches at 7 bases. Germline V gene sequence: CDR1 LNHDA, CDR2 SQIVND (reference sequence). The V gene end was trimmed by 4 bases and the J gene end by 3 bases; junction bases not matched to a gene: 5. The CDR3 has 14 amino acids. Full variable domain (outside the CDR3, taken from reference TRBV19 and TRBJ1-2): DGGITQSPKYLFRKEGQNVTLSCEQNLNHDAMYWYRQDPGQGLRLIYYSQIVNDFQKGDIAEGYSVSREKKESFPLTVTSAQKNPTAFYLCASSKGGQYYGYTFGSGTRLTVV.

The V gene is TRBV5-1, the J gene TRBJ1-4; D gene ambiguous. The V gene's germline CDR1 is SGHRS and CDR2 YFSETQ. This CDR3 is built from 16 residues. V was cut by 0 bases and J by 6 bases, with 15 bases left in between. The CDR3 sequence: CASSLDGPYGDEKLFF. CDR3 coding DNA: TGCGCCAGCAGCTTGGATGGACCTTACGGGGATGAAAAACTGTTTTTT.

The V call is TRBV27, the J call TRBJ1-5, with D possibly being TRBD1 (5 bases). The germline V gene has CDR1 MNHEY and CDR2 SMNVEV (reference sequence). V gave up 1 base and J gave up 4 bases, with 23 bases separating them. The CDR3 contains 19 residues. CDR3 bases: TGTGCCAGCAGTTTATTTGGAAATTTTGGGGGGTTTGGTAATCAGCCCCAGCATTTT. It translates to CASSLFGNFGGFGNQPQHF.

The CDR3 DNA sequence: TGCGCCAGCAGCCGGACTATAGACAGCAACTATGGCTACACCTTC. Translation gives CASSRTIDSNYGYTF. J is TRBJ1-2 and V is TRBV4-1; D may be TRBD1 (5 bases). CDR3 length: 15 amino acids. From germline, CDR1 is MGHRA and CDR2 YSYEKL. The V gene lost 4 bases and the J gene lost 2 bases, with 14 bases spanning the gap.

This sequence joins TRBV3-1 (or the pseudogene TRBV3-2) and TRBJ1-4, with 11 bases aligning to TRBD1. V was clipped by 3 bases and J by 6 bases; unmatched bases: 3. Germline V gene sequence: CDR1 LGHDT, CDR2 YNNKEL (reference sequence). The CDR3 runs 15 residues. The DNA for the CDR3 is TGTGCCAGCAGCCAGAGGACAGGGGGCGATGAAAAACTGTTTTTT. Translated: CASSQRTGGDEKLFF.

The chain has TRBV11-2 and TRBJ1-4, with a possible D match to TRBD1 (5 bases). Germline V lookup: CDR1 SGHAT, CDR2 FQNNGV. Trimming took 3 bases from V and 10 from J, leaving 18 bases between them. CDR3 size: 15 residues. The CDR3: CASSFRREGWGKLFF. The CDR3 nucleotides read TGTGCCAGCAGCTTCCGCAGGGAGGGTTGGGGAAAACTGTTTTTT.

This clone occurred a few times. J is TRBJ2-1 and V is TRBV5-4; D is perhaps TRBD1 (6 bases). Trimming pared 4 bases from V and 8 bases from J, leaving 22 bases between. There are 16 residues in the CDR3. Germline assignment: CDR1 SGHNT and CDR2 YYREEE (reference sequence). CDR3 sequence: CASSPDRTPSVHEQFF. The CDR3 nucleotides read TGTGCCAGCAGCCCCGACAGGACACCTTCGGTACATGAGCAGTTCTTC.

Worth noting for this clone: The junction shows a germline mismatch at one end, possibly a read error. The chain has TRBV28 and TRBJ2-7; 7 nucleotides agree with TRBD1. The CDR3 runs to 11 residues. Germline lookup yields CDR1 MDHEN and CDR2 SYDVKM. The CDR3 sequence: CASSSPGTVLF. The CDR3 DNA follows: TGTGCCAGCAGTTCCCCGGGGACAGTATTGTTC.

V is TRBV20-1 and J is TRBJ2-5, with unresolved D. The CDR3 covers 11 residues. V was clipped by 6 bases and J by 1 base, with 6 bases between them. In germline, CDR1 is DFQATT, CDR2 SNEGSKA (reference sequence). CDR3 DNA sequence: TGCAGTGCAAGCTTCCAAGAGACCCAGTACTTC. Translating gives CSASFQETQYF.

In this sample, this clone turned up once. The chain joins TRBV28 to TRBJ1-3; 8 nucleotides agree with TRBD1. J gave up 7 bases and V 10 bases, and 9 bases lay outside the gene matches. Per the germline V gene, CDR1 is MDHEN and CDR2 is SYDVKM. This CDR3 is 13 amino acids long. The CDR3 DNA reads TGTGCCACCTGGGGACAGGCGGGCAACACCATATATTTT. It specifies CATWGQAGNTIYF. The full variable domain, with the rest looked up from reference TRBV28 and TRBJ1-3, is DVKVTQSSRYLVKRTGEKVFLECVQDMDHENMFWYRQDPGLGLRLIYFSYDVKMKEKGDIPEGYSVSREKKERFSLILESASTNQTSMYLCATWGQAGNTIYFGEGSWLTVV.

The chain has TRBV4-3 and TRBJ1-2, with D unresolved. Germline values: CDR1 LGHNA, CDR2 YSLEER. The CDR3 covers 13 residues. The V end lost 2 bases, the J end lost 5 bases, and 9 bases lay between the germline ends. For the CDR3, the DNA is TGCGCCAGCAGCCAATGGAAAGGTTATGGCTACACCTTC. Residues: CASSQWKGYGYTF.